The present entry profiles one TCR beta chain with its context. In the original processing: Researchers report that nucleated cell counts were estimated from reference gene primer amplification. Libraries were prepared by immunoSEQ multiplex PCR; TCRdb keeps only in-frame clonotypes and omits some of them. V and J calls and clone size are as listed in that table; D and trimming were resolved from the DNA. Of approximately 220,000 clones in the sample, around 81% were seen once. Germline V gives CDR1 MNHEY, CDR2 SVGAGI. The CDR3 covers 13 residues. Trimming removed 5 bases from V and 6 bases from J; junction bases left unmatched: 3. The sample belongs to a study of blood T cell repertoires in COVID-19. Whole-study context: The United States, Italy and Spain supplied acute and convalescent COVID-19 samples. Nucleic acid was either cDNA or gDNA, and it came from T cells, B-cell-depleted T cells, or PBMCs.

The V call is TRBV6-5, the J call TRBJ1-5; 8 bases line up with TRBD1. The sequence was obtained from a woman under 40 who had recovered from COVID-19. Sequencing used peripheral blood. The CDR3 protein is CASSQGAVQPQHF. The CDR3, as DNA: TGTGCCAGCAGTCAGGGGGCCGTTCAGCCCCAGCATTTT.